This entry describes one TCR beta chain. The data were obtained in a study of shared clonotypes between healthy human individuals. Across several immunoSEQ plates, the genomic DNA of each subset was split evenly. The table came from immunoSEQ multiplex PCR; TCRdb's copy has only in-frame clones and leaves some out. The data show around 100,000 clones, around 67% seen once. The source material was memory CD8+ T cells sorted from blood. The sample's subset: CD45RO+ cells pooled with CCR7-negative TemRA cells. This sequence was found in a man aged 30 to 45 in good health.

CDR3 nucleotide sequence: TGTGCCAGCTCACCATCCCCAAAGGGGGAGTCGAACACCGGGGAGCTGTTTTTT. Translating gives CASSPSPKGESNTGELFF. The chain is built from TRBV18 and TRBJ2-2; perhaps TRBD1 as D (6 bases). The germline gives CDR1 KGHSH, CDR2 LQKENI. Trimming stripped 2 bases from V and 0 bases from J, with 16 bases between. This CDR3 is 18 amino acids long.